This T cell receptor beta chain is from a study of response to subunit inactivated influenza vaccine (dated 2018 in TCRdb). For context, the study as a whole: To follow how T cells responded to a trivalent subunit inactivated influenza vaccine, the researchers relied on deep quantitative profiling of the T cell receptor repertoire.

Turning to this clonotype: The antigen it recognizes is unknown. No qualities accompany the bases; no much larger clone lies one base away.

Receptors were amplified or captured by RT-PCR. Sequencing relied on an Illumina HiSeq 2500. TCRdb cleaned the public reads at Q25 with fastp, built clones with MiXCR and kept in-frame beta chains. Identical CDR3 protein sequences are pooled into one entry, listed with their most common genes and DNA. The sample table records 500,000 to 700,000 distinct CDR3 sequences; around 21% of these occur just once. Under 3.5% of the sample lies in the top ten. Overall results and qualifications from the work: The authors suggested that each seasonal influenza vaccination may recruit only a limited number of new T cells.

These sequences were also reported in another study, on T cells expressing NK-cell markers. Reported in the second study: TCR beta cDNA libraries were made by 5'RACE template switching that added a universal primer site and unique molecular identifiers. Under ten donors provided sorted CD3+CD56+NKG2C+, CD3+CD56+NKG2C- and CD3+CD56-NKG2C+ T-cell subsets, whose TCR beta-chain repertoires were profiled. Among the eight sequenced donors, seven were HCMV-seropositive and one was HCMV-seronegative. To restrict sorting to alphabetaTCR-expressing T cells, an anti-gammadeltaTCR antibody was added in several experiments. In several donors, the dominant CD3+CD56+NKG2C+ clonotypes ranked among the top 10 CD8+ clonotypes, making up 1.0-7.0% of CD8+ T cells. Those dominant clonotypes were again the most abundant among CD3+CD56-NKG2C+ cells in a handful of donors, at about 25-65%. It remained unclear whether the expanded NKG2C-expressing T cell clones were specific for HCMV antigens. All eight donors whose samples were sequenced were randomly selected healthy volunteers, three of them men and five women. To determine HCMV serostatus, a commercial ELISA kit was used to detect HCMV-specific IgG in serum. Ficoll density gradient centrifugation was used to isolate peripheral blood mononuclear cells from blood. Using Miltenyi isolation kits, CD4+ and CD8+ T cells were isolated from PBMC through magnetic immunoseparation. Priming for cDNA synthesis came from the TCR beta constant segment, and two successive PCR amplification steps followed. Illumina HiSeq 2000/2500, MiSeq or NextSeq was used to sequence libraries as 2 x 150 bp reads. MIGEC handled demultiplexing of the reads and grouping by UMI, while MiTCR was used to assemble and quantify clonotypes. Only TCR cDNA sequences supported by at least two reads were kept to exclude erroneous sequences. Downstream repertoire analysis used the tcR package, and clonotypes were matched across fractions by CDR3 nucleotide sequence plus V segment. Antigen specificity was annotated against VDJdb with VDJmatch, allowing one amino acid substitution in CDR3.

The TCR originated in a man aged 50 to 59 who received an inactivated influenza vaccine. Donor details come from another sample of the same person, matched by shared clones. The specimen was CD4+ T cells sorted from PBMCs, collected approximately 12 days after vaccination.

The CDR3 amino acid sequence is: CASSHDRDEQFF. Read as DNA, the sequence is TGTGCCAGCAGTCACGACAGGGATGAGCAGTTCTTC. This chain joins TRBV6-2 or TRBV6-3 to TRBJ2-1, and 7 junction bases match TRBD1. Per the germline V gene, MNHEY is the CDR1 and SVGEGT is the CDR2. Ends trimmed: V by 5 bases, J by 8 bases; bases unmatched to a gene: 3. The cysteine opens and the phenylalanine closes a CDR3 of 12 amino acids. Of all the DNA, just the CDR3 is kept, 36 bases in frame from base 1.